The clone carrying this T cell receptor beta chain was seen once. Antigen specificity is unknown. The sample originates from a study of blood T cells in healthy people across ages. Regarding the study as a whole: Measured against age, TCR beta diversity per million T cells decreased in a roughly linear manner. TCR beta diversity tracked closely with naive T cell percentage.

Through a sample-barcoded 5' primer and a J-beta primer mix, a second PCR was run for roughly 6 to 12 cycles. Via MiXCR, TCRdb re-called the 5' RACE reads, giving one row per CDR3 protein. The sample has over 500,000 distinct CDR3 sequences; roughly half are singletons. Germline V lookup: CDR1 MNHEY, CDR2 SMNVEV (reference sequence). CDR3 length: 15 residues. V lost 5 bases, J lost 0 bases, and 14 bases lay in between. The sequence came from an elderly woman in good health. This chain joins TRBV27 and TRBJ2-7, with D tentatively TRBD2 (5 bases). The specimen was blood. CDR3 residues: CASSSAGEPSYEQYF. CDR3 in DNA: TGTGCCAGCAGTAGTGCGGGTGAGCCCTCCTACGAGCAGTACTTC.